The rows below give T cell receptor beta chains drawn from one sample of a study of cytomegalovirus exposure and HLA in healthy donors. Produced via immunoSEQ multiplex PCR; TCRdb's table is partial and in-frame only. The sample yields over 150,000 clones, about 86% seen once. Sequenced input: PBMCs. The receptor set was obtained from a human donor in good health. Each CDR3 is given with its conserved first and last residue. The order of the fields is J gene, D gene, clone size, V gene, CDR3 DNA, CDR3 protein. A D gene is named only where the DNA matches it firmly. A clone size is listed for some rows: how often the clone was seen (once, few, many), or a class if it is expanded.

TRBJ1-2 - - TRBV18 TGTGCCAGCTCCCAGACCATAGTGAGAGACTATAGCTACACCTTC CASSQTIVRDYSYTF
TRBJ2-1 TRBD1 - TRBV7-9 TGTGCCAGCAGCTTAGCGTCAGGGGGTTGGAATGAGCAGTTCTTC CASSLASGGWNEQFF
TRBJ1-2 - few TRBV10-3 TGTGCCATCAGTGAGTCGGGACAAAACTATGGCTACACCTTC CAISESGQNYGYTF
TRBJ1-2 TRBD1 - TRBV27 TGTGCCAGCAGTTTACAGCCGATGGGACAGTCCTTGCATGGCTACACCTTC CASSLQPMGQSLHGYTF
TRBJ2-7 TRBD1 many TRBV5-1 TGCGCCAGCAGCGACCGGGACAGGGATTCCTACGAGCAGTACTTC CASSDRDRDSYEQYF
TRBJ2-3 - - TRBV7-8 TGTGCCAGCAGCTTATACGCGGGCTCCACAGATACGCAGTATTTT CASSLYAGSTDTQYF
TRBJ2-1 TRBD2 - TRBV11-3 TGTGCCAGCAGCTTATACCATTACGGGGGGAGTGGGTCCTACAATGAGCAGTTCTTC CASSLYHYGGSGSYNEQFF
TRBJ2-2 - - TRBV5-1 TGCGCCAGCAGTACCCAAACAGGGGCGGGAACCGGGGAGCTGTTTTTT CASSTQTGAGTGELFF
TRBJ1-2 TRBD1 few TRBV2 TGTGCCAGCAGCGACAGGGGAGGCTATGGCTACACCTTC CASSDRGGYGYTF
TRBJ2-6 TRBD1 - TRBV28 TGTGCCAGCAGCCGACAGGGGGGCTCTGGGGCCAACGTCCTGACTTTC CASSRQGGSGANVLTF
TRBJ2-1 TRBD2 - TRBV19 TGTGCCAGTAGTATAGAAGCGCTAGCGGGGATTTACAATGAGCAGTTCTTC CASSIEALAGIYNEQFF
TRBJ2-1 TRBD2 - TRBV9 TGTGCCAGCAGCGTATTTGGGACTACATACAATGAGCAGTTCTTC CASSVFGTTYNEQFF
TRBJ2-7 TRBD2 - TRBV29-1 TGCAGCGTTGAACTCCGCCTAGCGGGAGTCGGGGAGCAGTACTTC CSVELRLAGVGEQYF
TRBJ2-1 TRBD2 - TRBV7-3 TGTGCCAGCAGCTTAGGGGTCCCCCTGAGACTAGCGGGGACGGGTTACAATGAGCAGTTCTTC CASSLGVPLRLAGTGYNEQFF
TRBJ2-1 TRBD2 - TRBV4-2 TGTGCCAGCAGCCAAGAGCGGGAGGGCCAGGAGCAGTTCTTC CASSQEREGQEQFF
TRBJ1-5 - once TRBV6-6 TGTGCCAGCAGTTACTCGAAGGGGGATAGCAATCAGCCCCAGCATTTT CASSYSKGDSNQPQHF
TRBJ2-7 - - TRBV28 TGTGCCAGCAGTTTGGTAGCCACTAGGTACGAGCAGTACTTC CASSLVATRYEQYF
TRBJ2-1 TRBD1 - TRBV28 TGTGCCAGCAGTTTGTGGGGGACAGGGGCGGATGAAAATGAGCAGTTCTTC CASSLWGTGADENEQFF
TRBJ1-1 - once TRBV7-7 TGTGCTAGCAGCCGATCAGTGAACACTGAAGCTTTCTTT CASSRSVNTEAFF
TRBJ1-1 - - TRBV5-6 TGTGCCAGCAGAAAAAGGGGAGGGAGCACTGAAGCTTTCTTT CASRKRGGSTEAFF
TRBJ2-3 TRBD2 - TRBV4-1 TGCGCCAGCAGCCAAGGCCCGGGGGAGGGGTGGGATACGCAGTATTTT CASSQGPGEGWDTQYF
TRBJ1-4 - - TRBV29-1 TGCAGCGTCCGCGGGACGGCAGGGCCCCGTGAAAAACTGTTTTTT CSVRGTAGPREKLFF
TRBJ1-1 - - TRBV27 TGTGCCAGCAGCCCCAACCCGGGTCAGGGGAACACTGAAGCTTTCTTT CASSPNPGQGNTEAFF
TRBJ2-7 - - TRBV2 TGTGCCAGCACCAAACGGACAGATTTGAACTACGAGCAGTACTTC CASTKRTDLNYEQYF
TRBJ2-2 TRBD2 - TRBV11-3 TGTGCCAGCAGCGATATAGCGGGGGGGCCCTTGAACACCGGGGAGCTGTTTTTT CASSDIAGGPLNTGELFF
TRBJ2-1 TRBD1 - TRBV6-1 TGTGCCATCGACCCGGGACAGGGGGGGAGCAATGAGCAGTTCTTC CAIDPGQGGSNEQFF
TRBJ1-1 TRBD1 - TRBV10-3 TGTGCCATCACTGACCTCACAGGGGCGGGTACTGAAGCTTTCTTT CAITDLTGAGTEAFF
TRBJ2-7 - - TRBV10-3 TGTGCCATCCGCGGGCCAAAAAACTACGAGCAGTACTTC CAIRGPKNYEQYF
TRBJ2-7 - - TRBV6-1 TGTGCCAGCAGTGAATCTCGCTACGAGCAGTACTTC CASSESRYEQYF
TRBJ1-2 TRBD1 - TRBV5-4 TGTGCCAGCAGCTTGGAACAGGGGCTCGGTGGCTACACCTTC CASSLEQGLGGYTF
TRBJ1-2 - few TRBV19 TGTGCCAGTAGTATAACCTTTACAGGGTCTAACTATGGCTACACCTTC CASSITFTGSNYGYTF
TRBJ2-1 - - TRBV10-1 TGCGCCAGCCCCGGGACACTCGAAAGGGTATACAATGAGCAGTTCTTC CASPGTLERVYNEQFF
TRBJ1-1 - - TRBV7-9 TGTGCCAGCAGCTTACTTGAGGGTGTAGACACTGAAGCTTTCTTT CASSLLEGVDTEAFF
TRBJ2-1 TRBD2 - TRBV7-2 TGTGCCAGCAGCTTAGTTAAGCGGGAGTTTGGTGAGCAGTTCTTC CASSLVKREFGEQFF
TRBJ1-5 - - TRBV5-1 TGCGCCAGCAGCTTGGAGGGGGTGATCAATCAGCCCCAGCATTTT CASSLEGVINQPQHF
TRBJ2-7 - - TRBV5-1 TGCGCCAGCAGCTTGGGGCAGGGTCTAAACGAGCAGTACTTC CASSLGQGLNEQYF
TRBJ2-3 TRBD2 - TRBV5-1 TGCGCCAGCAGCTTCAATCCGGGACTAGTTCCAGATACGCAGTATTTT CASSFNPGLVPDTQYF
TRBJ1-1 - - TRBV7-8 TGTGCCAGCAGCCCCGGGACTTATGACACTGAAGCTTTCTTT CASSPGTYDTEAFF
TRBJ1-1 - - TRBV27 TGTGCCAGCAAGAGGGCGATGAACACTGAAGCTTTCTTT CASKRAMNTEAFF
TRBJ2-3 TRBD2 - TRBV30 TGTGCCTGGAATAAAGGGGGACTAGCGGGAACAGATACGCAGTATTTT CAWNKGGLAGTDTQYF